This T cell receptor (beta chain) originates from a study of CD8+ T cells in alopecia areata. On the study more broadly: A regimen of oral tofacitinib, 5 to 10 mg twice daily, was given to treated patients. Study-wide points: Scalp clonality decreased significantly with tofacitinib, and so did expanded CD8+ clones among the top 100.

CDR3 length: 13 residues. Germline CDR1 reads SQVTM; CDR2 reads ANQGSEA. The V and J ends lost 4 bases and 2 bases respectively, with 11 bases between them. Sample treatment: oral pan-JAK inhibitor, 5-10 mg twice daily. Samples from alopecia areata patients were lesional scalp punch biopsies and peripheral blood. CD4+ and CD8+ T cells were sorted from PBMCs stained for CD3, CD4 and CD8. A remark on this clone: What it binds is unknown.

The sequencing template was cDNA reverse transcribed from extracted RNA. Sequencing used immunoSEQ multiplex PCR; TCRdb keeps in-frame clones, though not all of them. This sample has around 300,000 clones; around 64% occur once, and the top ten carry 0.75% to 0.95%. The rearrangement links TRBV29-1 to TRBJ1-2, with D uncertain. The receptor was derived from a human donor with alopecia areata. The sample in question was CD4+ T cells sorted from blood, obtained around week 54, from a patient treated with tofacitinib. The CDR3: CSVGGDGNYGYTF. Written as DNA, the CDR3 is TGCAGCGTTGGGGGAGACGGAAACTATGGCTACACCTTC.